This T cell receptor (beta chain) originates from a study of identical twins (dated by TCRdb to about 2016). In terms of the full investigation: The study deep-sequenced TCR alpha and beta repertoires from monozygotic twins, unrelated adults of various ages and cord blood to test whether fetal clonotypes persist. Replicate twin experiments were performed at different times using different library preparation protocols to rule out contamination.

The CDR3 spans 14 residues, from the cysteine through the phenylalanine. This entry keeps only the CDR3 DNA: 42 bases, framed from base 1. V trim: 1 base; J trim: 7 bases; unmatched bases: 7. The germline V gene (reference sequence) yields DFQATT for CDR1 and SNEGSKA for CDR2. Study-wide conclusions, independent of this receptor: Compared with coincidental sharing between unrelated individuals, out-of-frame TCR alpha sequences shared between twins showed an excess of sequences with low generation probability. Fewer insertions were carried by abundant cord blood beta clonotypes; a weaker similar trend was observed in young adult naive repertoires, while no such trend was observed in memory repertoires. Zero-insertion analyses could be partly confounded by invariant T cells such as MAIT and iNKT, although diverse VJ usage argued against such confounding for most clonotypes. In monozygotic twins, recombination models systematically underestimated out-of-frame TCR alpha sharing, but the models matched the sharing seen between unrelated individuals. Because the same donors could not be followed over many years, the conclusions relied on cross-sectional statistical analysis. A weaker excess of twin sharing was found in beta out-of-frame sequences because the signal-to-noise ratio was lowered by fewer shared sequences.

On this clonotype: The antigen this receptor binds is unknown. Per-base quality was not reported, and no clone a single base away is much larger than it.

Every donor in the study was a healthy Caucasian. Three pairs of female monozygotic twins, all aged about 18 to 30 years, were included in the twin cohort. Positive isolation kits from Invitrogen were used to isolate CD4+ and CD8+ T cell populations. Preparation of the library involved 5' RACE. Sequencer: Illumina HiSeq 2000. A universal primer binding site was added through template switching, and the final cDNA carried a unique molecular identifier so that TCR cDNA molecules could be counted accurately. Specific primers in the conserved constant-segment region were used to synthesize first-strand cDNA for TCR alpha and beta chains. To control for contamination, every cDNA library carried two barcodes: a SMART-Mk sample barcode plus Illumina barcodes. Two successive PCR steps introduced TruSeq adapter sequences along with Illumina sample barcodes. The Illumina HiSeq platform was used with custom primers to sequence TCR alpha and beta cDNA libraries. In the authors' own workflow: MiGEC was used to process raw reads and extract unique molecular identifiers, and MiXCR was used to find CDR3 positions. For each individual, recombination models were inferred using an EM algorithm with the repgenHMM and IGoR tools. The analysis of shared clonotypes was done with the tcR package in R, with sharing normalized by the product of cloneset sizes. Out-of-frame nonproductive sequences were analyzed to study raw recombination free of thymic and clonal selection effects. Clones were called with MiXCR by TCRdb after fastp trimmed the public reads at Q25, and only in-frame beta chains were retained. Every CDR3 protein is listed once, alongside the most common genes and DNA of its rows. In this record, the V and J calls reflect TCRdb's handling and not the investigators' own analysis. The table for this sample lists about 530,000 distinct CDR3 sequences; about 22% of them were counted only once. 0.48% of the sample is held by the ten biggest clonotypes.

The same specimen was also included in a second study, on yellow fever vaccine responses in identical twins. The second study's paper adds: According to the authors, in identical twins the way T cells responded to vaccination appeared partly convergent and partly personalized. In the study, vaccine-responding T cell clones were precisely tracked in identical twins.

The clonotype comes from a woman aged 18 to 35 in good health. This chain is built from TRBV20-1 and TRBJ1-2; 9 middle bases align to TRBD1. Sequencing used CD4+ T cells sorted from blood. The CDR3 has the sequence CSARAPQGASGYTF. The DNA reads TGCAGTGCTAGAGCCCCACAGGGGGCTAGTGGCTACACCTTC.